Listed below are T cell receptor beta chains from one sample, sequenced in a study of identifying expanded T cells in peripheral blood. Assay: immunoSEQ multiplex PCR; the TCRdb copy retains only in-frame clones and omits some. The data contain around 78,000 clones, approximately 85% of them singletons. The sample was blood. All receptors derive from a person aged 18-69 years in good health. Each CDR3 is given with its conserved first and last residue. The order of the fields is clone size, D gene, J gene, V gene, CDR3 DNA, CDR3 protein. A D gene is named only where the DNA matches it firmly. Size is omitted from some rows. Given values are once, few, many or a class for expanded clones.

>NA|NA|TRBJ1-2|TRBV28
TGTGCCAGCGGCCGAGCAGGGGACTCCTATGGCTACACCTTC
CASGRAGDSYGYTF
>once|TRBD1|TRBJ2-1|TRBV5-6
TGTGCCAGCAGCTTAGGGACAGGGGAGAATGAGCAGTTCTTC
CASSLGTGENEQFF
>NA|NA|TRBJ2-7|TRBV28
TGTGCCAGCAGTAACGCAGGGGAGGTAAGAAACGAGCAGTACTTC
CASSNAGEVRNEQYF
>once|TRBD2|TRBJ2-5|TRBV6-5
TGTGCCAGCAGTTTGATGACTAGCGGGAGTGGAGAGACCCAGTACTTC
CASSLMTSGSGETQYF
>NA|TRBD2|TRBJ2-3|TRBV11-3
TGTGCCAGCAGCTTAGTAGCGGGAGGAGATACGCAGTATTTT
CASSLVAGGDTQYF
>NA|NA|TRBJ2-1|TRBV2
TGTGCCAGCAGTGAAGCGCTAGACAGCAATGAGCAGTTCTTC
CASSEALDSNEQFF
>NA|NA|TRBJ1-5|TRBV28
TGTGCCAGCAGTTTCCGTAATCAGCCCCAGCATTTT
CASSFRNQPQHF
>NA|TRBD1|TRBJ1-2|TRBV19
TGTGCCAGTAGACTAGGGGGACAGGGGATCTCAGATGGCTACACCTTC
CASRLGGQGISDGYTF
>once|TRBD2|TRBJ2-3|TRBV19
TGTGCCAGTAGTATGACTAGCGGGAGGGCAGATACGCAGTATTTT
CASSMTSGRADTQYF
>NA|NA|TRBJ2-7|TRBV4-3
TGCGCCAGCAGCCAAGATCGTTGGAGCAACTACGAGCAGTACTTC
CASSQDRWSNYEQYF
>NA|NA|TRBJ1-2|TRBV29-1
TGCAGCGTGATTCAGGAATATGGCTACACCTTC
CSVIQEYGYTF
>NA|TRBD1|TRBJ1-5|TRBV7-2
TGTGCCAGCAGCTTAGCTCAAACAGGGGTCAATCAGCCCCAGCATTTT
CASSLAQTGVNQPQHF
>NA|TRBD1|TRBJ2-7|TRBV7-9
TGTGCCAGCAGCTTAGGTGGAGGGACAGGGGTTTCCTACGAGCAGTACTTC
CASSLGGGTGVSYEQYF
>once|NA|TRBJ2-1|TRBV4-2
TGTGCCAGCAGCCAAGACGGAGGACCCTACAATGAGCAGTTCTTC
CASSQDGGPYNEQFF
>NA|TRBD1|TRBJ2-1|TRBV7-2
TGTGCCAGCAGCTCCCAACGGGACAGGGGGAGAAGTGAGCAGTTCTTC
CASSSQRDRGRSEQFF
>once|TRBD2|TRBJ2-5|TRBV5-1
TGCGCCAGCAGGGGGACGACCAAGGGGACTAGCGGGAGCAATAAAGAGACCCAGTACTTC
CASRGTTKGTSGSNKETQYF
>NA|NA|TRBJ1-1|TRBV7-3
TGTGCCAGCAGCAAGGACAGTAACACTGAAGCTTTCTTT
CASSKDSNTEAFF
>NA|NA|TRBJ1-5|TRBV28
TGTGCCAGCACCACCCGCTCCTGGTGGGGCAATCAGCCCCAGCATTTT
CASTTRSWWGNQPQHF
>NA|NA|TRBJ2-3|TRBV19
TGTGCCAGTAGTGGGGTCTTAGGGAACACAGATACGCAGTATTTT
CASSGVLGNTDTQYF
>NA|NA|TRBJ2-2|TRBV7-2
TGTGCCAGCAGCTTATTCCCCAACACCGGGGAGCTGTTTTTT
CASSLFPNTGELFF
>NA|NA|TRBJ2-5|TRBV5-1
TGCGCCAGCAGCTTGGATTCGCAGACCCAGTACTTC
CASSLDSQTQYF
>NA|NA|TRBJ1-3|TRBV14
TGTGCCAGCAGCCAAGAAATCTGGGCCGGAAACACCATATATTTT
CASSQEIWAGNTIYF
>NA|NA|TRBJ2-5|TRBV5-6
TGTGCCAGCAGCTTGAGGCAGGGGGGAGAGACCCAGTACTTC
CASSLRQGGETQYF
>NA|NA|TRBJ2-5|TRBV21-1
TGTGCCAGCAGCAATAACGGAGGCAGGGGAAGGGGCGGGCAGTACTTC
CASSNNGGRGRGGQYF
>NA|NA|TRBJ1-5|TRBV4-2
TGTGCCAGCAGCCAAGATGTAGGAAGAGGCCGCAACACCCCTAATAGCAATCAGCCCCAGCATTTT
CASSQDVGRGRNTPNSNQPQHF
>NA|TRBD1|TRBJ1-2|TRBV25-1
TGTGCCAGCAGTCAAAGGGACAGGGAAGGTGGCTACACCTTC
CASSQRDREGGYTF
>NA|TRBD1|TRBJ2-2|TRBV6-1
TGTGCCAGCAGTGCGGGACAGGGTAATATCAGACAGTACACCGGGGAGCTGTTTTTT
CASSAGQGNIRQYTGELFF
>NA|NA|TRBJ2-2|TRBV28
TGTGCCAGCAGTTTTGAACAGCTGAACACCGGGGAGCTGTTTTTT
CASSFEQLNTGELFF
>once|TRBD2|TRBJ2-7|TRBV15
TGTGCCACCAGCCAGTTGAGGACTAGCGTCTACGAGCAGTACTTC
CATSQLRTSVYEQYF
>NA|TRBD2|TRBJ2-3|TRBV9
TGTGCCAGCAGCGTACTCGGACTAGCGGGAGCCGAGATGGTCACAGATACGCAGTATTTT
CASSVLGLAGAEMVTDTQYF
>NA|NA|TRBJ2-5|TRBV18
TGTGCCAGCTCACCACGCGGCTCGGAGACCCAGTACTTC
CASSPRGSETQYF
>NA|NA|TRBJ1-5|TRBV29-1
TGCAGCGTTGGTGGGGGGAGCAATCAGCCCCAGCATTTT
CSVGGGSNQPQHF
>NA|TRBD1|TRBJ1-1|TRBV6-6
TGTGCCAGCAGTGGGCGCCGGGACAGGGAAGCTTTCTTT
CASSGRRDREAFF
>once|NA|TRBJ1-2|TRBV27
TGTGCCAGCAGTAGTGGGGGCTATGGCTACACCTTC
CASSSGGYGYTF
>NA|TRBD1|TRBJ1-4|TRBV2
TGTGCCAGCAGTGAAGCGCTTCAAGGCAGGGGGGGGATTAATGAAAAACTGTTTTTT
CASSEALQGRGGINEKLFF
>NA|TRBD2|TRBJ2-1|TRBV4-2
TGTGCCAGCAGCCAGGGACGACTAGCGGGCAACAATGAGCAGTTCTTC
CASSQGRLAGNNEQFF
>NA|NA|TRBJ2-4|TRBV7-9
TGTGCCAGCAGCTTCTCAGGAGCGACCAAAAACATTCAGTACTTC
CASSFSGATKNIQYF
>NA|NA|TRBJ2-1|TRBV27
TGTGCCAGCAGTTTAGGCGGACAGCTCCGCAATGAGCAGTTCTTC
CASSLGGQLRNEQFF
>NA|TRBD1|TRBJ2-1|TRBV19
TGTGCCAGTAGTATAGATTCGACAGGGAATGAGCAGTTCTTC
CASSIDSTGNEQFF
>NA|TRBD2|TRBJ2-4|TRBV7-6
TGTGCCAGCAGCTTACAAGTAGGAGGGGAGGGTACCAAAAACATTCAGTACTTC
CASSLQVGGEGTKNIQYF
>NA|TRBD1|TRBJ2-2|TRBV7-7
TGTGCTAGCAGCTTAGAGGGACAGGGGAGTACCGGGGAGCTGTTTTTT
CASSLEGQGSTGELFF
>NA|NA|TRBJ1-2|TRBV2
TGTGCCAGCAGTGAGGCTGAAGCTAACTATGGCTACACCTTC
CASSEAEANYGYTF
>NA|NA|TRBJ2-1|TRBV29-1
TGCAGCGTTGAGCCAGCCCAGAGCTCCTACAATGAGCAGTTCTTC
CSVEPAQSSYNEQFF
>NA|TRBD1|TRBJ2-7|TRBV27
TGTGCCAGCAGTCCAATTACAGGGGGCTCCCACGAGCAGTACTTC
CASSPITGGSHEQYF
>once|NA|TRBJ1-1|TRBV20-1
TGCAGTGCTCGCGGGGTGCCTGAAGCTTTCTTT
CSARGVPEAFF
>NA|NA|TRBJ1-1|TRBV19
TGTGCCAGTAGGGGCAGGGTAGCTGAAGCTTTCTTT
CASRGRVAEAFF
>NA|TRBD2|TRBJ2-1|TRBV10-3
TGTGCCATCAGTGATCTAGCGGGGGCGGGCTACAATGAGCAGTTCTTC
CAISDLAGAGYNEQFF
>NA|NA|TRBJ2-7|TRBV7-9
TGTGCCAGCAGCTTGGGAAGAACCTACGAGCAGTACTTC
CASSLGRTYEQYF
>NA|TRBD1|TRBJ2-7|TRBV19
TGTGCCAGTAGAAGCCGGGGGACAGGGAGCTCCTACGAGCAGTACTTC
CASRSRGTGSSYEQYF
>NA|TRBD1|TRBJ2-1|TRBV13
TGTGCCAGCAGCACCTCGGACAGGGGTGGAAATGAGCAGTTCTTC
CASSTSDRGGNEQFF
>NA|NA|TRBJ2-5|TRBV5-1
TGCGCCAGCAGCCCAGAAACAGGGATCCAGACCCAGTACTTC
CASSPETGIQTQYF
>once|TRBD1|TRBJ2-5|TRBV7-2
TGTGCCAGCAGCCCCACAGGGGAAGAGACCCAGTACTTC
CASSPTGEETQYF
>NA|TRBD2|TRBJ2-1|TRBV7-3
TGTGCCAGCAGCCCCCGCCGACCGACTAGCGGGAACTCCTACAATGAGCAGTTCTTC
CASSPRRPTSGNSYNEQFF